The next 21 T cell receptor beta chains were all read from a single sample in a study of shared clonotypes between healthy human individuals. Here immunoSEQ multiplex PCR was the method, and the copy in TCRdb shows in-frame clones only, minus some. Seen here are a few million clones, around nine tenths observed once, and the top ten hold roughly 0.13%. Sequenced material: naive CD4+ T cells sorted from blood. Subset given: CD45RA+ positively selected. The source is a young man in good health.

Remarks on this clone: Other DNA sequences in the sample encode the same CDR3. DNA for the CDR3: TGTGCCAGCAGCTCTATAAACACCGGGGAGCTGTTTTTT. As protein: CASSSINTGELFF. The V call is TRBV7-2, the J call TRBJ2-2, with D unresolved. The V end was cut by 4 bases, the J end by 2 bases, with 5 bases between. This CDR3 contains 13 residues. Germline-derived CDR1 and CDR2 are SGHTA and FQGNSA.

The chain employs TRBV5-5 and TRBJ1-5; D is unresolved. Germline values: CDR1 SGHKS, CDR2 YYEKEE (reference sequence). The CDR3 spans 15 residues. V lost 0 bases, J lost 0 bases, and 7 bases lay in between. CDR3 residues: CASSLAPYSNQPQHF. CDR3 nucleotide sequence: TGTGCCAGCAGCTTGGCACCATATAGCAATCAGCCCCAGCATTTT.

The genes are TRBV19 and TRBJ1-4, with a tentative D call TRBD1 (5 bases). CDR3 length: 14 residues. Germline loops: CDR1 LNHDA, CDR2 SQIVND (reference sequence). With 5 bases removed from V and 6 bases from J, the gap between germline ends came to 13 bases. The CDR3 DNA is TGTGCCAGTAGTTTGGTAGGGGTCCATGAAAAACTGTTTTTT. Protein product: CASSLVGVHEKLFF. The variable domain in full, with the rest retrieved from reference TRBV19 and TRBJ1-4, is DGGITQSPKYLFRKEGQNVTLSCEQNLNHDAMYWYRQDPGQGLRLIYYSQIVNDFQKGDIAEGYSVSREKKESFPLTVTSAQKNPTAFYLCASSLVGVHEKLFFGSGTQLSVL.

This clone was observed once. This rearrangement joins TRBV9 to TRBJ2-7; TRBD1 matches at 9 bases. V lost 0 bases, J lost 5 bases, and 6 bases stayed unmatched. Germline V gene sequence: CDR1 SGDLS, CDR2 YYNGEE. This CDR3 contains 15 residues. The CDR3 sequence is CASSVEGTGSHEQYF. The CDR3 DNA reads as TGTGCCAGCAGCGTAGAGGGGACAGGGTCCCACGAGCAGTACTTC.

The CDR3 protein is CASSLAKLRQNEKLFF. Here the CDR3 DNA reads TGTGCCAGCAGCTTAGCGAAATTGCGGCAGAATGAAAAACTGTTTTTT. The genes are TRBV7-2 and TRBJ1-4; D is unclear. Trimming removed 0 bases from V and 5 bases from J, with 13 bases in between. Germline loops: CDR1 SGHTA, CDR2 FQGNSA. The length of the CDR3 is 16 residues.

The chain links TRBV6-1 to TRBJ1-6; a weak D match, TRBD1 (6 bases). Germline-derived CDR1 and CDR2 are MNHNS and SASEGT. The CDR3 loop spans 15 amino acids. V shed 8 bases and J shed 5 bases, with 16 bases lying between them. The CDR3 region has the DNA TGTGCCAGCTTGGGGGGCAGCGGCGATAATTCACCCCTCCACTTT. Its protein product is CASLGGSGDNSPLHF.

The J gene is TRBJ2-7, the V gene TRBV5-5; the match to TRBD2 covers 15 bases. V lost 4 bases and J lost 0; bases outside the gene matches: 14. CDR1 SGHKS and CDR2 YYEKEE come from the germline V gene (reference sequence). The CDR3 is 20 amino acids. This CDR3 is CASSKSPGLAGGPNSYEQYF. CDR3 DNA: TGTGCCAGCAGCAAATCCCCGGGACTAGCGGGAGGTCCGAACTCCTACGAGCAGTACTTC.

The V gene is TRBV4-3, the J gene TRBJ2-5; 10 bases line up with TRBD1. This CDR3 is 18 amino acids long. Germline V gene sequence: CDR1 LGHNA, CDR2 YSLEER. Losses at the gene ends were 0 bases for V and 6 bases for J; bases not matched to a gene: 13. CDR3 coding DNA: TGCGCCAGCAGCCAAGAGTATGGTGGGGGACAGGGGAGGAAGACCCAGTACTTC. Amino acids: CASSQEYGGGQGRKTQYF.

Details on this clone: In the same sample, other DNA sequences code for this CDR3. The chain employs TRBV30 and TRBJ1-6, with a possible D match to TRBD1 (5 bases). The V end lost 0 bases, the J end lost 6 bases, and 9 bases lay between the germline ends. CDR1 is GTSNPN and CDR2 is SVGIG in the germline V gene (reference sequence). CDR3 length: 14 residues. This CDR3 is CAWSVGQVNSPLHF. The CDR3 DNA is TGTGCCTGGAGTGTGGGGCAGGTTAATTCACCCCTCCACTTT.

On this clone itself: At the DNA level, this CDR3 is encoded by other sequences in the same sample as well. The gene calls are TRBV9 and TRBJ2-1; 7 bases align to TRBD2. CDR3 length equals 15 residues. Trimming cost V 2 bases and J 2 bases; bases outside gene matches: 4. Germline CDR1 and CDR2: SGDLS and YYNGEE. DNA of the CDR3: TGTGCCAGCAGCGTTGGAAGCGGGGCCTACAATGAGCAGTTCTTC. Translated, it gives CASSVGSGAYNEQFF. The entire variable domain, with the rest obtained from reference TRBV9 and TRBJ2-1, is as follows: DSGVTQTPKHLITATGQRVTLRCSPRSGDLSVYWYQQSLDQGLQFLIQYYNGEERAKGNILERFSAQQFPDLHSELNLSSLELGDSALYFCASSVGSGAYNEQFFGPGTRLTVL.

The V call is TRBV6-1, the J call TRBJ2-6; maybe TRBD2 (5 bases). V lost 4 bases, J lost 2 bases, and 18 bases lay in between. The CDR3 is made up of 18 amino acids. Germline values: CDR1 MNHNS, CDR2 SASEGT. DNA of the CDR3: TGTGCCAGCAGTGCCCCCAGCGGAAATGAAGCTGGGGCCAACGTCCTGACTTTC. Protein: CASSAPSGNEAGANVLTF.

This rearrangement joins TRBV5-6 to TRBJ2-5; TRBD2 aligns across 11 bases. The J segment lost 2 bases and the V segment lost 2 bases, leaving 5 bases of the junction unmatched. In germline, CDR1 is SGHDT, CDR2 YYEEEE. This CDR3 comprises 16 residues. The CDR3 is CASSFLAGGKQETQYF. The CDR3 nucleotides read TGTGCCAGCAGCTTCCTAGCGGGGGGCAAGCAAGAGACCCAGTACTTC.

The chain has TRBV7-9 and TRBJ2-5; D may correspond to TRBD1 or TRBD2 (5 bases each). V lost 2 bases, J lost 5 bases, and 12 bases lay in between. The germline CDR1 and CDR2 sequences are SEHNR and FQNEAQ (reference sequence). The CDR3 is made up of 14 amino acids. CDR3 region: CASSLSGAKETQYF. The CDR3 DNA follows: TGTGCCAGCAGCTTATCCGGGGCCAAGGAGACCCAGTACTTC.

The V gene is TRBV19, the J gene TRBJ2-3; 8 bases line up with TRBD1. Trimming took 9 bases from V and 3 from J; bases not matched to a gene: 5. From germline, CDR1 is LNHDA and CDR2 SQIVND (reference sequence). The CDR3 is 13 amino acids. CDR3 in DNA: TGTGCCAGCCGGCGGACAGGGACAGATACGCAGTATTTT. Its translation: CASRRTGTDTQYF.

The CDR3 DNA reads TGTGCCAGCAGTAAACTAGCGGGAGTCTACGAGCAGTACTTC. Translating gives CASSKLAGVYEQYF. V and J are TRBV6-6 and TRBJ2-5; 11 bases match TRBD2. With the DNA end fitting TRBJ2-7 better, the J assignment may be wrong. Germline CDR1 and CDR2: MNHNY and SVGAGI (reference sequence). This CDR3 region has 14 residues.

This sequence joins TRBV27 and TRBJ2-1; possibly TRBD1 or TRBD2 for D (5 bases each). Per the germline V gene, CDR1 is MNHEY and CDR2 is SMNVEV (reference sequence). The length of the CDR3 is 17 residues. Trimming shortened V by 3 bases and J by 7 bases, and 22 bases separated the two germline ends. CDR3 sequence: CASSFSNTGLGLNEQFF. CDR3 nucleotide sequence: TGTGCCAGCAGTTTCTCCAATACGGGGCTTGGATTGAATGAGCAGTTCTTC.

This clone appeared a single time. This chain joins TRBV9 and TRBJ1-5; D unresolved. The V gene lost 4 bases and the J gene lost 4 bases, with 9 bases spanning the gap. This CDR3 has 13 amino acids. Germline lookup yields CDR1 SGDLS and CDR2 YYNGEE. CDR3 nucleotides: TGTGCCAGCAGCCTCGTGGGGAATCAGCCCCAGCATTTT. Its protein product is CASSLVGNQPQHF.

This chain uses TRBV11-3 with TRBJ2-3; 7 positions match TRBD2. The V gene end was trimmed by 0 bases and the J gene end by 8 bases; junction bases not matched to a gene: 8. The CDR3 is 15 residues long. CDR1 is SGHNT and CDR2 is YENEEA in the germline V gene. In nucleotides, the CDR3 is TGTGCCAGCAGCTTAGAGCCAGCGGGGATAGGTACGCAGTATTTT. Translated: CASSLEPAGIGTQYF.

J is TRBJ2-2 and V is TRBV30; 11 nucleotides agree with TRBD1. The CDR3 spans 14 residues. CDR1 and CDR2 from the germline V gene are GTSNPN and SVGIG (reference sequence). The V gene end was trimmed by 2 bases and the J gene end by 6 bases; junction bases not matched to a gene: 2. The CDR3 here is CAWSKGQGAGELFF. Here the CDR3 DNA reads TGTGCCTGGAGTAAGGGACAGGGGGCCGGGGAGCTGTTTTTT.

V usage is TRBV6-6 and J usage is TRBJ2-7; D is unresolved. V shed 7 bases and J shed 4 bases, with 20 bases lying between them. Germline CDR1 MNHNY, CDR2 SVGAGI (reference sequence). The CDR3 contains 15 residues. The CDR3 sequence: CASTNGRNNPYEQYF. CDR3 nucleotide sequence: TGTGCCAGCACCAACGGGCGGAATAACCCTTACGAGCAGTACTTC.

This clone has just one count. V usage is TRBV6-6 and J usage is TRBJ2-5, with TRBD2 as a possible D gene (6 bases). Germline V lookup: CDR1 MNHNY, CDR2 SVGAGI (reference sequence). This CDR3 is 13 amino acids long. Trimming left V 5 bases short and J 5 bases short, with 12 bases between. The CDR3, as DNA: TGTGCCAGCAGTCCGGGGGTTGGGGAGACCCAGTACTTC. Protein: CASSPGVGETQYF.